What follows are 32 T cell receptor beta chains derived from one specimen sequenced in a study of cytomegalovirus exposure and HLA in healthy donors. Researchers ran the PCR with 60 Vbeta and 13 Jbeta primers. TCRdb keeps only in-frame clones here, not all; method: immunoSEQ multiplex PCR. Among roughly 190,000 clones, approximately 83% were seen once, and the ten largest hold about 9.4%. Sequenced: PBMCs. These receptor sequences come from a woman between 45 and 60 years old in good health and CMV-seropositive.

This chain joins TRBV19 and TRBJ2-4, with 11 bases that match TRBD2. Germline values: CDR1 LNHDA, CDR2 SQIVND (reference sequence). Trimming took 3 bases from V and 0 from J; bases not matched to a gene: 7. The CDR3 loop spans 18 amino acids. Here the CDR3 DNA reads TGTGCCAGTAGTATCTTAGCGGGGGGGCCTATAGCCAAAAACATTCAGTACTTC. It yields the protein CASSILAGGPIAKNIQYF.

V usage is TRBV7-2 and J usage is TRBJ1-6; D unresolved. Germline V gene data show CDR1 as SGHTA and CDR2 as FQGNSA. This CDR3 has 14 residues. The V end was cut by 4 bases, the J end by 9 bases, with 13 bases between. The CDR3 DNA is TGTGCCAGCAGCTACTATCCTGGCGGTTCACCCCTCCACTTT. Translating gives CASSYYPGGSPLHF. The full variable domain, with the rest looked up from reference TRBV7-2 and TRBJ1-6, is GAGVSQSPSNKVTEKGKDVELRCDPISGHTALYWYRQSLGQGLEFLIYFQGNSAPDKSGLPSDRFSAERTGGSVSTLTIQRTQQEDSAVYLCASSYYPGGSPLHFGNGTRLTVT.

This clone came up once. The V and J genes are TRBV28 and TRBJ2-3, with D possibly TRBD1 on 6 matching bases. V dropped 6 bases and J dropped 0 bases, with 7 bases sitting between them. This CDR3 has 13 residues. In germline, CDR1 is MDHEN, CDR2 SYDVKM. The DNA of the CDR3 is TGTGCCAGCAGCGGACAGAGCACAGATACGCAGTATTTT. Its translation is CASSGQSTDTQYF.

This chain links TRBV2 with TRBJ2-7, with D tentatively TRBD1 (5 bases). CDR3 length: 15 residues. The germline V gene has CDR1 SNHLY and CDR2 FYNNEI. V dropped 4 bases and J dropped 1 base, with 14 bases sitting between them. In DNA form, the CDR3 reads TGTGCCAGCAGTGTGTACGGCAGGGTGTCCTACGAGCAGTACTTC. Translating it yields CASSVYGRVSYEQYF. Full variable domain (rest looked up from reference TRBV2 and TRBJ2-7): EPEVTQTPSHQVTQMGQEVILRCVPISNHLYFYWYRQILGQKVEFLVSFYNNEISEKSEIFDDQFSVERPDGSNFTLKIRSTKLEDSAMYFCASSVYGRVSYEQYFGPGTRLTVT.

V usage is TRBV18 and J usage is TRBJ1-1; perhaps TRBD1 as D (6 bases). V dropped 6 bases and J dropped 0 bases, with 17 bases sitting between them. The CDR3 length is 16 residues. Germline V gives CDR1 KGHSH, CDR2 LQKENI. Written as DNA, the CDR3 is TGTGCCAGCTCCCCAATCTCTCACAGGGTGAACACTGAAGCTTTCTTT. It specifies CASSPISHRVNTEAFF.

The chain employs TRBV5-1 and TRBJ2-7, with a possible D match to TRBD2 (7 bases). This CDR3 has 15 residues. The germline CDR1 and CDR2 sequences are SGHRS and YFSETQ. V lost 5 bases to trimming and J lost 6 bases, with 21 bases between them. Here the CDR3 DNA reads TGCGCCAGCAGAGGTCATCGGGGGGCCGCAGGCGAGCAGTACTTC. Amino acid sequence: CASRGHRGAAGEQYF.

This clone was picked up many times. The chain is built from TRBV28 and TRBJ2-7; 10 nucleotides match TRBD1. Per germline, CDR1 MDHEN and CDR2 SYDVKM. The CDR3 extends over 17 amino acids. V dropped 5 bases and J dropped 1; count of bases not matched to a gene: 11. The CDR3 bases are TGTGCCAGCAGTGTGAATAATCTGGGACAGGGGTCCTACGAGCAGTACTTC. This encodes CASSVNNLGQGSYEQYF.

The genes are TRBV5-1 and TRBJ1-2, with 9 bases lining up with TRBD1. V trimming: 0 bases; J trimming: 7 bases; junction bases outside the gene matches: 10. Germline CDR1 is SGHRS and CDR2 is YFSETQ. The CDR3 length is 16 residues. The CDR3 coding sequence is TGCGCCAGCAGCTTGGGTCCCCGGGACAGGGTTAGTGGCTACACCTTC. It is translated as CASSLGPRDRVSGYTF.

The chain uses TRBV5-1 and TRBJ2-1, with a possible D match to TRBD1 (6 bases). The germline V gene has CDR1 SGHRS and CDR2 YFSETQ. This CDR3 is built from 16 residues. Trimming took off 0 bases at V and 5 bases at J, with 15 bases between the two ends. CDR3 sequence reads: CASSLGGLAGDNEQFF. CDR3 nucleotides: TGCGCCAGCAGCTTGGGGGGGCTTGCCGGGGACAATGAGCAGTTCTTC.

J is TRBJ1-1 and V is TRBV5-5, with 7 bases identical to TRBD1. Germline CDR1 is SGHKS and CDR2 is YYEKEE (reference sequence). This CDR3 region has 13 residues. The V gene end was trimmed by 4 bases and the J gene end by 1 base; junction bases not matched to a gene: 1. CDR3 DNA: TGTGCCAGCAGCGGACAGGAGAACACTGAAGCTTTCTTT. Its translation is CASSGQENTEAFF.

The chain employs TRBV18 and TRBJ1-1, with D possibly being TRBD1 (6 bases). The V and J ends lost 6 bases and 6 bases respectively, with 8 bases between them. The CDR3 sequence is 11 residues long. CDR1 is KGHSH, CDR2 LQKENI, per germline. CDR3 DNA: TGTGCCAGCTCGGGGGCACCTGAAGCTTTCTTT. This encodes CASSGAPEAFF.

This clone was recorded only once. The genes are TRBV7-2 and TRBJ2-5; TRBD2 aligns across 8 bases. This CDR3 region has 14 residues. V lost 5 bases and J lost 3; bases outside the gene matches: 5. CDR1 is SGHTA and CDR2 is FQGNSA in the germline V gene. Here the CDR3 DNA reads TGTGCCAGCAGCCGGGGGGGACTCGAAGAGACCCAGTACTTC. As protein: CASSRGGLEETQYF.

The CDR3 sequence is CASRVGAIQETQYF. CDR3 sequence (DNA): TGTGCCAGCAGAGTGGGGGCTATACAAGAGACCCAGTACTTC. The chain couples TRBV2 to TRBJ2-5, with D possibly matching TRBD1 (6 bases). V lost 6 bases and J lost 2, with 13 bases in between. Germline V gene sequence: CDR1 SNHLY, CDR2 FYNNEI. The CDR3 has 14 residues.

V is TRBV7-6 and J is TRBJ2-3; D perhaps matches TRBD1 (5 bases). Trimming took off 5 bases at V and 4 bases at J, with 10 bases between the two ends. The CDR3 spans 13 residues. Germline CDR1 is SGHVS and CDR2 is FNYEAQ. This CDR3 reads CASSAGNSDTQYF. CDR3 bases: TGTGCCAGCAGCGCAGGGAATTCAGATACGCAGTATTTT. Using reference TRBV7-6 and TRBJ2-3 for the parts outside the CDR3, the full variable domain is GAGVSQSPRYKVTKRGQDVALRCDPISGHVSLYWYRQALGQGPEFLTYFNYEAQQDKSGLPNDRFSAERPEGSISTLTIQRTEQRDSAMYRCASSAGNSDTQYFGPGTRLTVL.

The gene calls are TRBV7-6 and TRBJ1-1; D perhaps matches TRBD1 (6 bases). Germline-derived CDR1 and CDR2 are SGHVS and FNYEAQ. V lost 0 bases to trimming and J lost 1 base, with 18 bases between them. This CDR3 region has 18 residues. CDR3: CASSLARGGPNGNTEAFF. The CDR3 DNA sequence: TGTGCCAGCAGCTTAGCCCGGGGGGGGCCAAACGGGAACACTGAAGCTTTCTTT.

This sequence joins TRBV10-3 and TRBJ2-6, with no clear D. The CDR3 length is 17 residues. CDR1 and CDR2 from the germline V gene are ENHRY and SYGVKD. Trimming removed 8 bases at V and 0 bases at J, with 17 bases between. CDR3 protein: CAIYGRVKSSGANVLTF. The CDR3 coding sequence is TGTGCCATCTACGGTCGGGTAAAGAGCTCTGGGGCCAACGTCCTGACTTTC.

The rearrangement uses TRBV15 and TRBJ2-4; 10 nucleotides align to TRBD2. After removal of 1 base from V and 0 bases from J, the junction contained 9 bases not matched to a gene. The germline CDR1 and CDR2 sequences are LNHNV and YYDKDF (reference sequence). The CDR3 runs 19 residues. The CDR3 protein is CATSRAGSGGALAKNIQYF. In DNA form, the CDR3 reads TGTGCCACCAGCAGAGCGGGGAGCGGGGGGGCCCTAGCCAAAAACATTCAGTACTTC.

The V call is TRBV7-2, the J call TRBJ2-4, with D uncertain. The CDR3 has 19 amino acids. Looked up from germline, CDR1 is SGHTA and CDR2 is FQGNSA. With 3 bases removed from V and 3 bases from J, the gap between germline ends came to 24 bases. The CDR3 reads CASSFLFSKTFGFKNIQYF. CDR3 sequence (DNA): TGTGCCAGCAGCTTCTTGTTCAGCAAGACTTTTGGGTTCAAAAACATTCAGTACTTC.

V and J are TRBV5-1 and TRBJ1-4, with TRBD1 matching 7 bases. V was pared by 3 bases and J by 8 bases, with 7 bases of the junction left unmatched. This CDR3 has 14 residues. Germline V CDR1 and CDR2: SGHRS, YFSETQ. CDR3 sequence reads: CASSSSTGTEKLFF. CDR3 in DNA: TGCGCCAGCAGCTCATCGACAGGGACCGAAAAACTGTTTTTT.

The chain employs TRBV6-1 and TRBJ1-1, with D perhaps TRBD1 (6 bases). Trimming stripped 2 bases from V and 0 bases from J, with 16 bases between. The CDR3 spans 17 residues. The germline V gene has CDR1 MNHNS and CDR2 SASEGT. For the CDR3, the DNA is TGTGCCAGCAGTGAAACCAGGGGCCAGATTCTGAACACTGAAGCTTTCTTT. The encoded protein is CASSETRGQILNTEAFF.

The V and J genes are TRBV15 and TRBJ2-2; D possibly corresponds to TRBD1 (5 bases). Germline CDR1 LNHNV, CDR2 YYDKDF (reference sequence). Trimming pared 3 bases from V and 4 bases from J, leaving 12 bases between. The length of the CDR3 is 15 residues. The CDR3 DNA follows: TGTGCCACCAGCAGTCGACAGACATCCACCGGGGAGCTGTTTTTT. Amino acids: CATSSRQTSTGELFF. Supplemented by reference TRBV15 and TRBJ2-2, the full variable domain reads DAMVIQNPRYQVTQFGKPVTLSCSQTLNHNVMYWYQQKSSQAPKLLFHYYDKDFNNEADTPDNFQSRRPNTSFCFLDIRSPGLGDTAMYLCATSSRQTSTGELFFGEGSRLTVL.

The chain recombines TRBV5-1 with TRBJ2-3; D may be TRBD2 (5 bases). In germline, CDR1 is SGHRS, CDR2 YFSETQ. The CDR3 runs 13 residues. Trimming removed 4 bases from V and 2 bases from J, with 8 bases in between. The CDR3 here is CASSHGITDTQYF. The CDR3 region has the DNA TGCGCCAGCAGCCACGGGATCACAGATACGCAGTATTTT.

This chain connects TRBV5-1 to TRBJ1-6, with D maybe TRBD1 (5 bases). The CDR3 extends over 15 amino acids. Deletions cut 5 bases from V and 6 bases from J, with 15 bases between. CDR1 and CDR2 (germline): SGHRS, YFSETQ. The CDR3 protein is CASRAGSYSNSPLHF. Here the CDR3 DNA reads TGCGCCAGCAGGGCAGGGTCATATAGTAATTCACCCCTCCACTTT. The full variable domain, rest sourced from reference TRBV5-1 and TRBJ1-6, is KAGVTQTPRYLIKTRGQQVTLSCSPISGHRSVSWYQQTPGQGLQFLFEYFSETQRNKGNFPGRFSGRQFSNSRSEMNVSTLELGDSALYLCASRAGSYSNSPLHFGNGTRLTVT.

There are a few counts of this clone. J is TRBJ1-1 and V is TRBV5-1; weak D call: TRBD1 (6 bases). The V end was cut by 5 bases, the J end by 3 bases, with 14 bases between. The CDR3 extends over 14 amino acids. The germline CDR1 and CDR2 sequences are SGHRS and YFSETQ. The CDR3, as DNA: TGCGCCAGCAGGTTCCAGACAGGAGACACTGAAGCTTTCTTT. It yields the protein CASRFQTGDTEAFF.

This rearrangement joins TRBV28 to TRBJ1-6; D is undetermined. Germline V CDR1 and CDR2: MDHEN, SYDVKM. The CDR3 contains 12 residues. V was pared by 4 bases and J by 10 bases, with 8 bases between. CDR3 protein: CASSSVYSPLHF. The CDR3 bases are TGTGCCAGCAGTTCGGTCTACTCACCCCTCCACTTT.

This clone was found once. This sequence joins TRBV30 and TRBJ2-1; possibly TRBD2 for D (7 bases). V lost 3 bases and J 2 bases, leaving 11 bases between the germline ends. Germline loops: CDR1 GTSNPN, CDR2 SVGIG (reference sequence). The CDR3 runs to 14 residues. CDR3 region: CAWRKGGAYNEQFF. The CDR3 coding sequence is TGTGCCTGGAGGAAGGGGGGGGCCTACAATGAGCAGTTCTTC.

The genes are TRBV11-2 and TRBJ2-5, with D unresolved. This CDR3 has 15 residues. Germline CDR1 reads SGHAT; CDR2 reads FQNNGV. V was cut by 4 bases and J by 1 base, with 13 bases left in between. The CDR3 reads CASSSLHLGQETQYF. The DNA for the CDR3 is TGTGCCAGCAGCTCACTACATTTAGGCCAAGAGACCCAGTACTTC.

The CDR3 bases are TGTGCCAGCAGCCGGAGGAGTTCCCCAACTAATGAAAAACTGTTTTTT. The encoded protein is CASSRRSSPTNEKLFF. The rearrangement uses TRBV14 and TRBJ1-4; D is uncertain. Germline CDR1 and CDR2: SGHDN and FVKESK. This CDR3 region has 16 residues. V was shortened by 4 bases and J by 0 bases, with 12 bases between the two germline ends.

The rearrangement uses TRBV19 and TRBJ1-5; 7 nucleotides align to TRBD1. Trimming at V came to 8 bases and at J to 1 base, leaving 8 bases not matched to a gene. Germline V lookup: CDR1 LNHDA, CDR2 SQIVND (reference sequence). The CDR3 extends over 15 amino acids. CDR3 DNA: TGTGCCAGTCACAGGGGCAGGAGGAGCAATCAGCCCCAGCATTTT. Its protein is CASHRGRRSNQPQHF.

The chain recombines TRBV4-3 with TRBJ1-2, with TRBD1 as a possible D gene (6 bases). The V gene's germline CDR1 is LGHNA and CDR2 YSLEER. Trimming left V 0 bases short and J 4 bases short, with 12 bases between. The CDR3 covers 15 residues. The CDR3 DNA follows: TGCGCCAGCAGCCAAGAGCCAGGGGAATCCTATGGCTACACCTTC. Its translation is CASSQEPGESYGYTF.

The chain recombines TRBV11-2 with TRBJ2-2; tentative D call: TRBD2 (6 bases). CDR1 and CDR2 (germline): SGHAT, FQNNGV. The CDR3 contains 15 residues. With 4 bases removed from V and 2 bases from J, the gap between germline ends came to 11 bases. CDR3 nucleotide sequence: TGTGCCAGCAGCTCGGCGGGGCCAAACACCGGGGAGCTGTTTTTT. The encoded protein is CASSSAGPNTGELFF.

The chain carries TRBV6-5 and TRBJ1-6; 7 bases fit TRBD1. Per germline, CDR1 MNHEY and CDR2 SVGAGI. V shed 5 bases and J 5 bases; nucleotides not matched to a gene: 0. The CDR3 length is 13 residues. DNA of the CDR3: TGTGCCAGCAGTGACAGGGATAATTCACCCCTCCACTTT. Its translation: CASSDRDNSPLHF.